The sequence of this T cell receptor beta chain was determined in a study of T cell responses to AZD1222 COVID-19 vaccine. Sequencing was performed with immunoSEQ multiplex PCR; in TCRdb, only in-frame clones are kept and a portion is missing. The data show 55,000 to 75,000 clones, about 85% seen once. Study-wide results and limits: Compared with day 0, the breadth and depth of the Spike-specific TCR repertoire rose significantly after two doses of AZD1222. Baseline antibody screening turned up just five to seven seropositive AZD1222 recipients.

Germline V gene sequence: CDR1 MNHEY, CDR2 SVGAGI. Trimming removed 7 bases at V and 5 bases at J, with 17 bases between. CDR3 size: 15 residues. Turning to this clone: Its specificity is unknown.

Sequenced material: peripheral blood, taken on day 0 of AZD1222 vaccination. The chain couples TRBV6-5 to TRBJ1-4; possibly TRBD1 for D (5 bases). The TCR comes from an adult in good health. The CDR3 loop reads CASTQTIGHNEKLFF. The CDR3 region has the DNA TGTGCCAGCACCCAAACTATAGGACACAATGAAAAACTGTTTTTT.